The text below deals with one T cell receptor beta chain. This specimen comes from a study of T-cell reconstitution after alpha-beta-depleted transplantation in children. V lost 3 bases and J lost 7; bases outside the gene matches: 13. Germline assignment: CDR1 LGHNA and CDR2 YSLEER. CDR3 length: 17 residues. For TCRbeta, the library was prepared with unique molecular identifiers. MiXCR, run by TCRdb on the PCR reads, gives a single entry per CDR3 protein. Altogether over 550,000 distinct CDR3 sequences are present, over 9.5% being singletons, with the ten largest covering around 4%. The chain couples TRBV4-3 to TRBJ2-4, with 9 bases lining up with TRBD1. The sequencing here drew on PBMCs from the stem cell graft donor, taken from the stem cell graft. This receptor was taken from a human donor who donated a stem cell graft to a child with acute myeloid leukemia. The chain's CDR3 is CASSQDTGGSGGNIQYF. The CDR3 coding sequence is TGCGCCAGCAGCCAGGATACAGGGGGCTCTGGGGGGAACATTCAGTACTTC.